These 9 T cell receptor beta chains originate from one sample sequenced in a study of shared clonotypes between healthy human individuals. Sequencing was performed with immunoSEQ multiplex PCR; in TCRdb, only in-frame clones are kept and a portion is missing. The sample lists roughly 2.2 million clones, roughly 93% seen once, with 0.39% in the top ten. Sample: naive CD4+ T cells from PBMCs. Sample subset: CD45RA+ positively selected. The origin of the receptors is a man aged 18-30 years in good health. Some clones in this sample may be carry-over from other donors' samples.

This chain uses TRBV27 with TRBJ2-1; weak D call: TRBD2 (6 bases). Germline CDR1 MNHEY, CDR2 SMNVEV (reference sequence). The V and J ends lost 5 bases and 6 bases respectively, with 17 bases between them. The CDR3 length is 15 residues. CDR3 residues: CASSPRLVSSNEQFF. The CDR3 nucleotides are TGTGCCAGCAGTCCGCGACTAGTTTCTAGCAATGAGCAGTTCTTC.

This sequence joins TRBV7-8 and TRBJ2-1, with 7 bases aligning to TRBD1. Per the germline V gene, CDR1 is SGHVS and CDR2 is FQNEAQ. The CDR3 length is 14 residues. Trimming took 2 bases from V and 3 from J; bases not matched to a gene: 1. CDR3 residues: CASSLWDSYNEQFF. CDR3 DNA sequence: TGTGCCAGCAGCTTATGGGACAGCTACAATGAGCAGTTCTTC.

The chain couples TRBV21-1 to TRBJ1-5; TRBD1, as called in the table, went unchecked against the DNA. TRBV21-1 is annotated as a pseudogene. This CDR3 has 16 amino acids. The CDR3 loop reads CASSKDCWTGDQPQHF. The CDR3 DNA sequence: TGTGCCAGCAGCAAAGACTGTTGGACAGGGGATCAGCCCCAGCATTTT.

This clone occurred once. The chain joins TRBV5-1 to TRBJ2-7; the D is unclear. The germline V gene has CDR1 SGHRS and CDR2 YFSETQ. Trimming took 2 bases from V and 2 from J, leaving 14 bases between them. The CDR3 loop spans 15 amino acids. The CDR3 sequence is CASSFRVHPTYEQYF. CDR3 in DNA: TGCGCCAGCAGCTTTAGAGTACACCCGACCTACGAGCAGTACTTC.

The DNA for the CDR3 is TGTGCCAGCAGCTCTCAGAGTCAGCCTGGAAACACCATATATTTT. This sequence encodes CASSSQSQPGNTIYF. The rearrangement joins TRBV7-2 to TRBJ1-3; the D is unclear. V lost 4 bases, J lost 2 bases, and 12 bases lay in between. CDR3 length: 15 residues. The V gene's germline CDR1 is SGHTA and CDR2 FQGNSA.

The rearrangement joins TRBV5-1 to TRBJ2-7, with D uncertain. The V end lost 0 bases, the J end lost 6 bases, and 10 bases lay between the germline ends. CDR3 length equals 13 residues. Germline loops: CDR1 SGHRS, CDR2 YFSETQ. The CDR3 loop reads CASSLGDGGEQYF. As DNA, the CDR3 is TGCGCCAGCAGCTTGGGAGATGGCGGCGAGCAGTACTTC.

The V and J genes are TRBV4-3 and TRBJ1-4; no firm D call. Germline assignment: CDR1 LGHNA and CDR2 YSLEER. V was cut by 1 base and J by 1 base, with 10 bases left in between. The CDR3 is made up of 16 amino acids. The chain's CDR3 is CASSQGWRETNEKLFF. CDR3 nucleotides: TGCGCCAGCAGCCAAGGGTGGAGGGAAACTAATGAAAAACTGTTTTTT.

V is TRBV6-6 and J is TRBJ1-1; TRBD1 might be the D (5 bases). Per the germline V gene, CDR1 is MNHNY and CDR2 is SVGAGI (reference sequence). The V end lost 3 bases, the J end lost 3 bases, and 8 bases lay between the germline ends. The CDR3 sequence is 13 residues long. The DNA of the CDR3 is TGTGCCAGCAGTTATCAGGGATACACTGAAGCTTTCTTT. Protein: CASSYQGYTEAFF.

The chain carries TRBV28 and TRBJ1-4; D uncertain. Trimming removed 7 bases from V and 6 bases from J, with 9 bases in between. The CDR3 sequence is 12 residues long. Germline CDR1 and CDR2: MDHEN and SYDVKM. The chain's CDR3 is CASNSGDEKLFF. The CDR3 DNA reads TGTGCCAGCAACTCCGGGGATGAAAAACTGTTTTTT.